What follows are 8 T cell receptor beta chains derived from one specimen sequenced in a study of technical replicates of blood from several donors. Assay: immunoSEQ multiplex PCR; the TCRdb copy retains only in-frame clones and omits some. Of some 85,000 clones listed, about 96% are singletons. The specimen sequenced was T cells isolated from PBMCs. The receptor set was obtained from a human donor in good health.

The chain employs TRBV28 and TRBJ1-2; unclear D gene. CDR3 length: 15 amino acids. The V end lost 3 bases, the J end lost 3 bases, and 14 bases lay between the germline ends. Per the germline V gene, CDR1 is MDHEN and CDR2 is SYDVKM. In DNA, the CDR3 is TGTGCCAGCAGTTTCACCGGGGAGAATTACTATGGCTACACCTTC. It specifies CASSFTGENYYGYTF.

This clone was detected only once. The chain joins TRBV19 to TRBJ1-2; weak D call: TRBD1 (6 bases). The CDR3 sequence is 11 residues long. Trimming took 8 bases from V and 8 from J, leaving 12 bases between them. CDR1 and CDR2 from the germline V gene are LNHDA and SQIVND (reference sequence). The CDR3 reads CASLTGRGYTF. The CDR3 DNA is TGTGCCAGTCTTACAGGGAGAGGCTACACCTTC.

J is TRBJ1-5 and V is TRBV28; no clear D. The V end was cut by 7 bases, the J end by 0 bases, with 10 bases between. The CDR3 covers 14 residues. Per the germline V gene, CDR1 is MDHEN and CDR2 is SYDVKM. CDR3 sequence (DNA): TGTGCCAGCACAGGCGGGTATAGCAATCAGCCCCAGCATTTT. Its translation is CASTGGYSNQPQHF.

The V call is TRBV4-1, the J call TRBJ1-5; D gene uncertain. Germline-derived CDR1 and CDR2 are MGHRA and YSYEKL. V was pared by 1 base and J by 4 bases, with 11 bases between. This CDR3 has 15 residues. CDR3 loop: CASSQVAAVNQPQHF. In DNA form, the CDR3 reads TGCGCCAGCAGCCAAGTGGCGGCAGTTAATCAGCCCCAGCATTTT.

The chain carries TRBV10-3 and TRBJ2-1; TRBD2 matches 10 bases. V gave up 3 bases and J gave up 3 bases; unmatched junction bases: 5. The CDR3 has 16 residues. The germline V gene has CDR1 ENHRY and CDR2 SYGVKD. The CDR3, as DNA: TGTGCCATCAGTGATAGGACTAGCGGCAACTACAATGAGCAGTTCTTC. This codes for CAISDRTSGNYNEQFF.

The rearrangement joins TRBV4-1 to TRBJ2-1; no clear D. Germline CDR1 reads MGHRA; CDR2 reads YSYEKL. V was pared by 0 bases and J by 4 bases, with 16 bases between. This CDR3 region has 17 residues. The CDR3 nucleotides are TGCGCCAGCAGCCAAGATATTGGTCTTGGGCCTTACAATGAGCAGTTCTTC. Translating it yields CASSQDIGLGPYNEQFF.

This chain uses TRBV30 with TRBJ1-4, with a weak D call TRBD1 (6 bases). CDR1 and CDR2 (germline): GTSNPN, SVGIG (reference sequence). The CDR3 contains 13 residues. The germline V and J ends were trimmed by 2 bases and 12 bases, with 16 bases remaining between them. CDR3 protein: CAWSPNTGRELFF. The CDR3 nucleotides read TGTGCCTGGAGTCCCAATACAGGGCGGGAACTGTTTTTT.

This chain uses TRBV29-1 with TRBJ1-2, with 7 bases that match TRBD1. The trim removed 2 bases at V and 5 bases at J, leaving 5 bases unmatched. This CDR3 has 13 amino acids. CDR1 is SQVTM, CDR2 ANQGSEA, per germline. As DNA, the CDR3 is TGCAGCGTTGAATGGGACAGCTTGTATGGCTACACCTTC. Protein sequence: CSVEWDSLYGYTF.